This passage covers 3 T cell receptor beta chains from one sample sequenced in a study of cytomegalovirus exposure and HLA in healthy donors. In the PCR, 60 Vbeta and 13 Jbeta primers were used. Sequencing used immunoSEQ multiplex PCR; TCRdb keeps in-frame clones, though not all of them. The repertoire holds 200,000 to 250,000 clones, 85% to 90% seen once, with 1% to 1.5% in the top ten. The sample consisted of PBMCs. These receptors all come from a human donor in good health.

This chain's CDR3 is CASSKAGPYNEQFF. The CDR3 nucleotides read TGTGCCAGCAGCAAAGCGGGACCCTACAATGAGCAGTTCTTC. V usage is TRBV11-2 and J usage is TRBJ2-1; TRBD2 matches at 7 bases. V shed 5 bases and J 2 bases; nucleotides not matched to a gene: 3. Per the germline V gene, CDR1 is SGHAT and CDR2 is FQNNGV. There are 14 residues in the CDR3. The full variable domain, its missing parts supplied by reference TRBV11-2 and TRBJ2-1, is EAGVAQSPRYKIIEKRQSVAFWCNPISGHATLYWYQQILGQGPKLLIQFQNNGVVDDSQLPKDRFSAERLKGVDSTLKIQPAKLEDSAVYLCASSKAGPYNEQFFGPGTRLTVL.

The rearrangement links TRBV6-5 to TRBJ1-5; 7 bases agree with TRBD1. V shed 8 bases, J shed 6 bases, and the junction held 7 bases outside the gene matches. The CDR3 spans 13 residues. Germline V gene data show CDR1 as MNHEY and CDR2 as SVGAGI. The CDR3 nucleotides are TGTGCCAGCGGGCGACAGGGAGGTCAGCCCCAGCATTTT. Amino acids: CASGRQGGQPQHF.

The rearrangement links TRBV5-3 to TRBJ2-1; D gene ambiguous. TRBV5-3 falls under the ORF class, with uncertain function. The CDR3 contains 13 residues. Trimming cost V 1 base and J 6 bases, with 8 bases left between them. The chain's CDR3 is CARSLLCSNEQFF. The CDR3 DNA is TGTGCCAGAAGCTTGTTGTGTAGCAATGAGCAGTTCTTC.